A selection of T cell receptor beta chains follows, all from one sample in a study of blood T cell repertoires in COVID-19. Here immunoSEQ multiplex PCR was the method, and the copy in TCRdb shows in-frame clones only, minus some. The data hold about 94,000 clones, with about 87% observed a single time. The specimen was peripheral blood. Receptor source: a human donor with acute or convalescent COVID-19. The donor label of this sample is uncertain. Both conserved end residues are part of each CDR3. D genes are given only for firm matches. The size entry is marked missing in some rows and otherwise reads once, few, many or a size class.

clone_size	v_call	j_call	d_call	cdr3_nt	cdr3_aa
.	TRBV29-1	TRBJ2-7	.	TGCAGCGTCATCGGGGGTGGCTACGAGCAGTACTTC	CSVIGGGYEQYF
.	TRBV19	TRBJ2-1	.	TGTGCCAGTAAGGCCGAGGGCAGCTCCTACAATGAGCAGTTCTTC	CASKAEGSSYNEQFF
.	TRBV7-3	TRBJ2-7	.	TGTGCCAGCAGCAGGGACACAACCTACGAGCAGTACTTC	CASSRDTTYEQYF
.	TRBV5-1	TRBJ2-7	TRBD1	TGCGCCAGCAGCTTCATACAGGGGGCGAGGGGATCCTACGAGCAGTACTTC	CASSFIQGARGSYEQYF
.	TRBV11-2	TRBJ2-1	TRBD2	TGTGCCAGCAGCCCTCGGACTAGCGGGGGGGCCAGCTCCTACAATGAGCAGTTCTTC	CASSPRTSGGASSYNEQFF
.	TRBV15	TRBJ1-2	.	TGTGCCACCAGCTTCCGGGGAGGCTACACCTTC	CATSFRGGYTF
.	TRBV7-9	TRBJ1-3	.	TGTGCCAGCAGCTTATTTCCCTACGTCTCTGGAAACACCATATATTTT	CASSLFPYVSGNTIYF
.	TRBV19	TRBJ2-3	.	TGTGCCAGTACTCGAACCACGGGGGGCACAGATACGCAGTATTTT	CASTRTTGGTDTQYF
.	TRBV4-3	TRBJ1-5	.	TGCGCCAGCAGCCAAGACAGGTTTCAGCCCCAGCATTTT	CASSQDRFQPQHF
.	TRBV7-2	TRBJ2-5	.	TGTGCCAGCAGTACAGGGAATCAAGAGACCCAGTACTTC	CASSTGNQETQYF
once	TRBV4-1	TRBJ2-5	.	TGCGCCAGCAGCCCCACGAAGGGGGGGCCGGGTGAGACCCAGTACTTC	CASSPTKGGPGETQYF
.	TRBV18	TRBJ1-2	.	TGTGCCAGCTCACCGGGTTCCGGCGACTCTTATGGCTACACCTTC	CASSPGSGDSYGYTF
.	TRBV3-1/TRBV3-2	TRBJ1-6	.	TGTGCCAGCAGACCTCGACAGGCCAATTCACCCCTCCACTTT	CASRPRQANSPLHF
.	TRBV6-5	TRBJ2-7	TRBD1	TGTGCCAGCAGTCCTCGGACAGGGGCCGAGCAGTACTTC	CASSPRTGAEQYF
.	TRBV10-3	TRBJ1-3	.	TGTGCCATCAGTGAGCGGAGTTTCTCTGGAAACACCATATATTTT	CAISERSFSGNTIYF
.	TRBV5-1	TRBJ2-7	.	TGCGCCAGCAGCTCAGAGGGGGCTCTTCCGGGGGCCGGGTACGAGCAGTACTTC	CASSSEGALPGAGYEQYF
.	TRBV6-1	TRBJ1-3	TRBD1	TGTGCCAGCAGTGAAGCGACTCAGGGGGCGAGAAACACCATATATTTT	CASSEATQGARNTIYF
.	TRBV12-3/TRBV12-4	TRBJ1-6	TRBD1	TGTGCCAGCAGTCGGGACAGGAGTCCCCTCCACTTT	CASSRDRSPLHF
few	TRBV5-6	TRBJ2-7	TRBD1	TGTGCCAGCAGCTTGATCCGCGTGGACAGGGGCCTAAACTACGAGCAGTACTTC	CASSLIRVDRGLNYEQYF
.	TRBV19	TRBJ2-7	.	TGTGCCAGTAGTACCTCCGGGGGCTACGAGCAGTACTTC	CASSTSGGYEQYF
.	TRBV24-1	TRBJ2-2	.	TGTGCCACCAAGTTGAACGGGAACACCGGGGAGCTGTTTTTT	CATKLNGNTGELFF
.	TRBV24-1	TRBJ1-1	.	TGTGCCACCAGTGCAACGGAGCGCACTGAAGCTTTCTTT	CATSATERTEAFF
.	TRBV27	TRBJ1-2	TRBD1	TGTGCCAGCAGTTTATCATCGGGACAGACTTCCTACACCTTC	CASSLSSGQTSYTF
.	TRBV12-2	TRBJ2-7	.	TGTGCAAGTCGCTCCTCCAGGTCAGGGCGATCCTACGAGCAGTACTTC	CASRSSRSGRSYEQYF
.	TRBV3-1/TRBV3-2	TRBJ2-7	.	TGTGCCAGCAGCGATTCTGGGCTGAAAACAGCCTACGAGCAGTACTTC	CASSDSGLKTAYEQYF
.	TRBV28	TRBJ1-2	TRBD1	TGTGCCAGCAGCCGGACAGGGTTCGGCTACACCTTC	CASSRTGFGYTF